This entry is about one TCR beta chain. Some clones are missing from TCRdb's copy, which holds only in-frame ones; the method was immunoSEQ multiplex PCR. The sample yields roughly 150,000 clones, around 87% seen once. These data originate in a study of blood T cell repertoires in COVID-19. Study as a whole: The origin of the acute and convalescent COVID-19 samples was the United States, Italy and Spain. Sources were T cells, B-cell-depleted T cells, or PBMCs; the material itself was cDNA or gDNA.

The CDR3 runs 15 residues. Germline values: CDR1 MNHNS, CDR2 SASEGT. J lost 4 bases, V lost 3 bases, and 7 bases had no gene match. V and J are TRBV6-1 and TRBJ1-2; 8 bases are shared with TRBD1. This receptor was obtained from a woman aged 40 to 49 who had been exposed to COVID-19. Material for sequencing was PBMCs or T cells enriched from blood (not recorded which). The CDR3 protein is CASSEDRDDLYGYTF. DNA of the CDR3: TGTGCCAGCAGTGAGGACAGGGACGATCTCTATGGCTACACCTTC.